This T cell receptor (beta chain) was found in a study of cytomegalovirus exposure and HLA in healthy donors. The PCR contained 60 Vbeta and 13 Jbeta primers. The repertoire was sequenced with immunoSEQ multiplex PCR; TCRdb's copy has only in-frame clones and lacks some. The table shows 60,000 to 85,000 clones, with around 76% occurring only once. CDR3 length: 15 amino acids. The germline gives CDR1 MNHNS, CDR2 SASEGT. Between the trimmed V and J ends, which lost 0 bases and 6 bases, there was a span of 13 bases. The J gene is TRBJ2-3, the V gene TRBV6-1; possibly TRBD2 for D (7 bases). The sequence came from a man in his forties or fifties in good health and CMV-seronegative. The sample comprised PBMCs. CDR3 sequence (DNA): TGTGCCAGCAGTGAAGCGAAGGGGGGGCTGGATACGCAGTATTTT. Translating gives CASSEAKGGLDTQYF.